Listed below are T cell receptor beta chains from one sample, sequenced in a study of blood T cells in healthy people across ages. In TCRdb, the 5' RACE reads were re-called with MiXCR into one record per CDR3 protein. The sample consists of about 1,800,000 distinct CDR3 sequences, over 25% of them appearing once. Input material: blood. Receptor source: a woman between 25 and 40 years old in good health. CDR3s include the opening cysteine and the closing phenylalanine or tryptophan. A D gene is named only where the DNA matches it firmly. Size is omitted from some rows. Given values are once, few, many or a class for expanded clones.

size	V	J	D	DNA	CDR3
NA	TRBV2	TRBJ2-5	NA	TGTGCCAGCAGTGGGACTTCCAGTTGGGCGACCCAGTACTTC	CASSGTSSWATQYF
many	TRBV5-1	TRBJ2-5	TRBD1	TGCGCCAGCAGCGGTGGACAGGGGTCGTACCAAGAGACCCAGTACTTC	CASSGGQGSYQETQYF
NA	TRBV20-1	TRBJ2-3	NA	TGCAGTGCTAGCGGGGGGCGAGATACGCAGTATTTT	CSASGGRDTQYF
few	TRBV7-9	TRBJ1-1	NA	TGTGCCAGCACCGAAGTGGCAGGCCAAAGGGGCACTGAAGCTTTCTTT	CASTEVAGQRGTEAFF
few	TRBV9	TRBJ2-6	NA	TGTGCCAGCAACGGGGACTCTGGGGCCAACGTCCTGACTTTC	CASNGDSGANVLTF
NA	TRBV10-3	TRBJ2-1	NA	TGTGCCATCGGAAGGACTTACAATGAGCAGTTCTTC	CAIGRTYNEQFF
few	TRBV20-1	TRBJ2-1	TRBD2	TGCAGTGCTAGAGCTAGGACTAGCGGTCACCCCTACAATGAGCAGTTCTTC	CSARARTSGHPYNEQFF
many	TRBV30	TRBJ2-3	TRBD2	TGTGCCTCTGGGAGGGACGCAGATACGCAGTATTTT	CASGRDADTQYF
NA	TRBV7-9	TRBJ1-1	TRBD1	TGTGCCAAGGGACAGCTGAACACTGAAGCTTTCTTT	CAKGQLNTEAFF
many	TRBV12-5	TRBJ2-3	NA	TGTGCTAGTGGTTTTGGAGATACGCAGTATTTT	CASGFGDTQYF
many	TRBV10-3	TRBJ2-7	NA	TGTGCCATAACATCCTCCTCCGGGACCGAGCAGTACTTC	CAITSSSGTEQYF
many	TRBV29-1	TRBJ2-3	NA	TGCAGCGTTGCCGGGCGAAGCACAGATACGCAGTATTTT	CSVAGRSTDTQYF
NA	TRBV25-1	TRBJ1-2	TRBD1	TGTGCCAGCAGTGATCCGACAGGGGGTTCGGCTAACTATGGCTACACCTTC	CASSDPTGGSANYGYTF
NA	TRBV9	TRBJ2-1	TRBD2	TGTGCCAGCAGCGCGATAGCGGGGGCCTACAATGAGCAGTTCTTC	CASSAIAGAYNEQFF
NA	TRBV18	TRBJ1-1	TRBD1	TGTGCCAGCTCGCGGGACAGGGTGTTGAACACTGAAGCTTTCTTT	CASSRDRVLNTEAFF
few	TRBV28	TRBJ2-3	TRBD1	TGTGCCAGCAGTGTTACCGGGACAGGGAGTTATTTT	CASSVTGTGSYF
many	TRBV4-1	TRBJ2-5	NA	TGCGCCAGCAGCCAAGGATGGGGATCCCCCGTGAGGACCCAGTACTTC	CASSQGWGSPVRTQYF
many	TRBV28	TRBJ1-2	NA	TGTGCCAGCAGTTTAACAGGGTTTGGCTACACCTTC	CASSLTGFGYTF
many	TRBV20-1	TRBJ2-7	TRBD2	TGCAGTGCTTTTAATCATTATAAGCGGGAGATTCGCGAGCAGTACTTC	CSAFNHYKREIREQYF
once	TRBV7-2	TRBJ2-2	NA	TGTGCCAGCAGCTTAGGGACCGGGGGGCTGTTTTTT	CASSLGTGGLFF
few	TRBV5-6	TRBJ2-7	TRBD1	TGTGCCAGCAGCTTCTTTTTGTCGGGACAGGGGTCCTACGAGCAGTACTTC	CASSFFLSGQGSYEQYF
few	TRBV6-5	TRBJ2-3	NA	TGTGCCAGCAGTTACGGGGGGATCGCAGATACGCAGTATTTT	CASSYGGIADTQYF
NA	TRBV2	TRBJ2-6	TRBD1	TGTGCCAGCAGGAGTGCAGGGGGTGGGGCCAACGTCCTGACTTTC	CASRSAGGGANVLTF
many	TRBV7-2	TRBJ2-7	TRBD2	TGTGCCAGCACCCTAGAGGGAATAGCGGGAGAACGATTCTACGAGCAGTACTTC	CASTLEGIAGERFYEQYF
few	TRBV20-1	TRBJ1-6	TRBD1	TGCAGTGCTAGGGGACAGTATAATTCACCCCTCCACTTT	CSARGQYNSPLHF
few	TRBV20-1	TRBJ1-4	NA	TGCAGTGCCCGGAGTTCGGGGGGGGAAAAACTGTTTTTT	CSARSSGGEKLFF
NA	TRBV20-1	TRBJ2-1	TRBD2	TGCAGTGGACCGCGCGGGGGGACCAATGAGCAGTTCTTC	CSGPRGGTNEQFF
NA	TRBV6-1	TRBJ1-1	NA	TGTGCCGGCACAGAAAGAAGGGTGAACACTGAAGCTTTCTTT	CAGTERRVNTEAFF
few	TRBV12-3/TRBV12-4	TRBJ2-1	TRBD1	TGTGCCAGCAGTTTATCGACAGGGGGCGCGGGATATGAGCAGTTCTTC	CASSLSTGGAGYEQFF
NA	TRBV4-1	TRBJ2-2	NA	TGCGCCAGCAGCCAAGGGAGGTCTGGGGGTGTCGGGGAGCTGTTTTTT	CASSQGRSGGVGELFF
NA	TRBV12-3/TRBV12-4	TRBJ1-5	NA	TGTGCCAGCAGTGGACAGAGCTTAGGCAATCAGCCCCAGCATTTT	CASSGQSLGNQPQHF
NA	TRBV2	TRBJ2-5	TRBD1	TGTGCCAGCAGTGATTGGGGACAGGGGGCTTATAATGAGCAGTACTTC	CASSDWGQGAYNEQYF
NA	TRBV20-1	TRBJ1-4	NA	TGCAGTGCCGCCGCGGGGCTTAATGAAAAACTGTTTTTT	CSAAAGLNEKLFF
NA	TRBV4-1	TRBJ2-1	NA	TGCGCCAGCAGCCAAGAAGCGACGGGAAAGAACCACAATGAGCAGTTCTTC	CASSQEATGKNHNEQFF
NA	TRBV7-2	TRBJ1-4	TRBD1	TGTGCCAGCAGCTGGACAGGGGGCGAAGAAAAACTGTTTTTT	CASSWTGGEEKLFF
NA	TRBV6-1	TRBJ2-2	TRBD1	TGTGCCAGCAGTGACCACTGGACAGGCGGATCTCCCACCGGGGAGCTGTTTTTT	CASSDHWTGGSPTGELFF
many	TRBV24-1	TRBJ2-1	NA	TGTGCCACCAGTGATCCCGGGGGTACCAACAATGAGCAGTTCTTC	CATSDPGGTNNEQFF
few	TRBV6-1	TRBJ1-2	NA	TGTGCCAGCAGTATGATGGGTGACTATGGCTACACCTTC	CASSMMGDYGYTF
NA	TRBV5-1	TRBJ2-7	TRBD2	TGCGCCAGCAGCGGAGCTAGCGGGGGGACCTCCTACGAGCAGTACTTC	CASSGASGGTSYEQYF
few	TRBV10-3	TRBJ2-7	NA	TGTGCCATCAGTGGGGACCATAGCAGGGACGAGCAGTACTTC	CAISGDHSRDEQYF
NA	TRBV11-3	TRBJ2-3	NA	TGTGCCGGCAGCGTAGGATCCGGGACATGGCGGGCAGATACGCAGTATTTT	CAGSVGSGTWRADTQYF
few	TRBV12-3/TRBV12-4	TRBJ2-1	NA	TGTGCCAGCAGTTTCCTTGAGAGGAACTCCTACAATGAGCAGTTCTTC	CASSFLERNSYNEQFF
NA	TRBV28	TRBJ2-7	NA	TGTGCCAGTTCCCAAATTGGAATTACCTACGAGCAGTACTTC	CASSQIGITYEQYF
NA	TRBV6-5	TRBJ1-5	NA	TGTGCCAGCAGCCGACGACAGGACGGAAATCAGCTCCAGCATTTT	CASSRRQDGNQLQHF
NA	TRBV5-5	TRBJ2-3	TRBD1	TGTGCCAGCAGCTTGACTCCGGGACAGGGATTAAGAGATACGCAGTATTTT	CASSLTPGQGLRDTQYF
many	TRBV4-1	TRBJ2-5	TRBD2	TGCGCCAGCAGCCAAGATTTGGGAGCGGGGGGGCGCGAGACCCAGTACTTC	CASSQDLGAGGRETQYF
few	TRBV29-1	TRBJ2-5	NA	TGCAGCGTTGAACCCAGGCAAGAGACCCAGTACTTC	CSVEPRQETQYF
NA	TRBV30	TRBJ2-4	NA	TGTGCCTGGGAGGATAGAGCCAAAAACATTCAGTACTTC	CAWEDRAKNIQYF
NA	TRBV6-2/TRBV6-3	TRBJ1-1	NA	TGTGCCAGCAGTTACTCGGAGGGGGACGGCACTGAAGCTTTCTTT	CASSYSEGDGTEAFF
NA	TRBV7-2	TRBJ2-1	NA	TGTGCCAGCAGCCCGTTAGGTCGGATGTACAATGAGCAGTTCTTC	CASSPLGRMYNEQFF
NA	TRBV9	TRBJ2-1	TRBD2	TGTGCCAGCAGCCTCCGGGCTAGCGGGAAGTACAATGAGCAGTTCTTC	CASSLRASGKYNEQFF
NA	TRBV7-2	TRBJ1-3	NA	TGTGCCAGCAGCCCGCCCGGGAGGGCTGGAAACGCCATATATTTT	CASSPPGRAGNAIYF
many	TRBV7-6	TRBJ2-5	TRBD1	TGTGCCAGCAGCTTAGGGACAGGCGAGGAGCAGTACTTC	CASSLGTGEEQYF
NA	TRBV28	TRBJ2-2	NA	TGTGCCAGCAGCGAGTGGATAGTGAACACCGGGGAGCTGTTTTTT	CASSEWIVNTGELFF
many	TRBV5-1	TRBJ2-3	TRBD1	TGCGCCAGCAGCTTAGAGGGACAGGGCACAGATACGCAGTATTTT	CASSLEGQGTDTQYF
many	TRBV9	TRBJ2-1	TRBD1	TGTGCCAGCAGCGCACCGGGACAGGGGAGCGATGAGCAGTTCTTC	CASSAPGQGSDEQFF
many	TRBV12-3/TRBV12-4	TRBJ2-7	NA	TGTGCCAGCAGCTCAGAGAGTTTCGAGCAGTACTTC	CASSSESFEQYF
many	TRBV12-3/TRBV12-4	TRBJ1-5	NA	TGTGCCAGCAGTCAAAGGTCGGGGCAGCCCCAGCATTTT	CASSQRSGQPQHF
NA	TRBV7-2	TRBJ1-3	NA	TGTGCCAGCAGCTTACAGGCAGAGCCTGGAAACACCATATATTTT	CASSLQAEPGNTIYF
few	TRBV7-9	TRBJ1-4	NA	TGTGCCAGCAGCTTAGGGGGGAAAAAACTGTTTTTT	CASSLGGKKLFF